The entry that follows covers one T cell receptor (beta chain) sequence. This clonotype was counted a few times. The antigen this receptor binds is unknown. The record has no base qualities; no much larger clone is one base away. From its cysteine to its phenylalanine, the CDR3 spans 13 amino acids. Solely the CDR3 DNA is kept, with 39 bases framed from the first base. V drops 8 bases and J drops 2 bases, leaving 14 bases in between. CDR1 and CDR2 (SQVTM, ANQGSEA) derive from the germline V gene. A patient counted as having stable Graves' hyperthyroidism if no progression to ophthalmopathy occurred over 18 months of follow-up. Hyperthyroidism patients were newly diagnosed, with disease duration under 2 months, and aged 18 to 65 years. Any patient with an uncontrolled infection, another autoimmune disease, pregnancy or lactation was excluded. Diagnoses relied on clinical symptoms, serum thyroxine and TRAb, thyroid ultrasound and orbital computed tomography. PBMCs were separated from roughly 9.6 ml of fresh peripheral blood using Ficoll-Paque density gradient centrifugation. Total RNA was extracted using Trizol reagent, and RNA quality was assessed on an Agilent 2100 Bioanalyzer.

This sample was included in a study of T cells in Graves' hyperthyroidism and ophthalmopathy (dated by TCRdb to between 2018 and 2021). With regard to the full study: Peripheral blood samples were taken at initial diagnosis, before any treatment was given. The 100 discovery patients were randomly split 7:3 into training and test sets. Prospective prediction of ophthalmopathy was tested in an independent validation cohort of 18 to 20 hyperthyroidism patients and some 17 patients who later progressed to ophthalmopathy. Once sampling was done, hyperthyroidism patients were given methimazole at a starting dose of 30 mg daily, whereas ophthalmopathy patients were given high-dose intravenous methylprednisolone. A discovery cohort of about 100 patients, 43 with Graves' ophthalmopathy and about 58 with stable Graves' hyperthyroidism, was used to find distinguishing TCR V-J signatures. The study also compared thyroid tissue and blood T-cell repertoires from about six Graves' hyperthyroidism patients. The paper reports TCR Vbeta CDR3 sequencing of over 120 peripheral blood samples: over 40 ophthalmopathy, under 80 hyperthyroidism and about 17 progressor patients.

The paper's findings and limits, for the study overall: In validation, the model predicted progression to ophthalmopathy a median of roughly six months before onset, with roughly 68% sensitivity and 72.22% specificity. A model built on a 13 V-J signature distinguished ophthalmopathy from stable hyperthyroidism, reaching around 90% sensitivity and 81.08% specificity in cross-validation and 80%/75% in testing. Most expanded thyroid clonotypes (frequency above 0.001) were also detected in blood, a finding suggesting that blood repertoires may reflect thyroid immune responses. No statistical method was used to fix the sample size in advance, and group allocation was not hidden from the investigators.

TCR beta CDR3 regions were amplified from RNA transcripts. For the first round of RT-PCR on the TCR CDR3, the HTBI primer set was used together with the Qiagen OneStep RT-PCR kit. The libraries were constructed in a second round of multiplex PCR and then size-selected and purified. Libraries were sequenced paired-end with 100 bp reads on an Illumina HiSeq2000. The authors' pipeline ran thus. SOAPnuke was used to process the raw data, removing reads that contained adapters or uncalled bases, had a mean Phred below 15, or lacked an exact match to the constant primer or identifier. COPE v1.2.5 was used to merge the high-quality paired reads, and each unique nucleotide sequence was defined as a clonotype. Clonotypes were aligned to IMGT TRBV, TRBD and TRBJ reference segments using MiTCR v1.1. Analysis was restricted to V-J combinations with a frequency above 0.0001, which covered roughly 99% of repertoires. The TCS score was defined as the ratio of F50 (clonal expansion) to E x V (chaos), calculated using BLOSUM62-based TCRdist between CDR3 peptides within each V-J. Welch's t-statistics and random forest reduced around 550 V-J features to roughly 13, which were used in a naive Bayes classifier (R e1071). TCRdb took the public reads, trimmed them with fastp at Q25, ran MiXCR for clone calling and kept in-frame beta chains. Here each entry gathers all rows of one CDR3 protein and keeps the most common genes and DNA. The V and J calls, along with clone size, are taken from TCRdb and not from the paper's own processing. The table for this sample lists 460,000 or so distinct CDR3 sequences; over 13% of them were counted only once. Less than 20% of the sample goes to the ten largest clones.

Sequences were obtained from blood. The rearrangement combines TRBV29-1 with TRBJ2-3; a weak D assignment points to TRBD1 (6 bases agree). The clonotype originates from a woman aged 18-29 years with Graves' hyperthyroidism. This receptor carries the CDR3 CSLKTGLTDTQYF. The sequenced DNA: TGCAGCTTAAAGACAGGACTCACAGATACGCAGTATTTT.